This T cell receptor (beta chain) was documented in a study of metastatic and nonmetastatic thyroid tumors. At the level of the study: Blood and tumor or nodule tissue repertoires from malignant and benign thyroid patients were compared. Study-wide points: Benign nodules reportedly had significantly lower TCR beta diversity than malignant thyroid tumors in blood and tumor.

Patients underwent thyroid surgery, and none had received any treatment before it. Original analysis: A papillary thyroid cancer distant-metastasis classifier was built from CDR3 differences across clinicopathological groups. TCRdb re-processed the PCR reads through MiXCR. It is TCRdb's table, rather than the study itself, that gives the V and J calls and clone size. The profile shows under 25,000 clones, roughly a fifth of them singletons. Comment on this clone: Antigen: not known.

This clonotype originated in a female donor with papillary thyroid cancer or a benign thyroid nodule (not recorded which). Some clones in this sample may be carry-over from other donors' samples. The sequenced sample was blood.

CDR3 DNA: TGTGCCTGGAGATCCAATGGAGCTAGAAGGGGGGGAAGGGAAAAACTGTTTTTT. Its protein product is CAWRSNGARRGGREKLFF. The chain recombines TRBV30 with TRBJ1-4; tentative D call: TRBD1 (6 bases). Germline V lookup: CDR1 GTSNPN, CDR2 SVGIG (reference sequence). The germline V and J ends were trimmed by 3 bases and 8 bases, with 28 bases remaining between them. The CDR3 spans 18 residues.